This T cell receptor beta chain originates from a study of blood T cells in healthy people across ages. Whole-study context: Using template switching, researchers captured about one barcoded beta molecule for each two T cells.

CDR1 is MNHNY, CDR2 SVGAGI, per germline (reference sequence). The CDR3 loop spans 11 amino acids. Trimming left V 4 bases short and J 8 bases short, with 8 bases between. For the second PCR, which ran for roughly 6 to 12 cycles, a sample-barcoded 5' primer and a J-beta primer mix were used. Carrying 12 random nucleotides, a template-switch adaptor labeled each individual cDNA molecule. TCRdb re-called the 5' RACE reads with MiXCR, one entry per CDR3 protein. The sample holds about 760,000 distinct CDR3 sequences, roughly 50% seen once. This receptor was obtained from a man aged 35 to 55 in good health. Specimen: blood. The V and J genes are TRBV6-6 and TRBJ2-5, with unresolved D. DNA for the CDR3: TGTGCCAGCAGTTCCGATTTAACCCAGTACTTC. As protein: CASSSDLTQYF.